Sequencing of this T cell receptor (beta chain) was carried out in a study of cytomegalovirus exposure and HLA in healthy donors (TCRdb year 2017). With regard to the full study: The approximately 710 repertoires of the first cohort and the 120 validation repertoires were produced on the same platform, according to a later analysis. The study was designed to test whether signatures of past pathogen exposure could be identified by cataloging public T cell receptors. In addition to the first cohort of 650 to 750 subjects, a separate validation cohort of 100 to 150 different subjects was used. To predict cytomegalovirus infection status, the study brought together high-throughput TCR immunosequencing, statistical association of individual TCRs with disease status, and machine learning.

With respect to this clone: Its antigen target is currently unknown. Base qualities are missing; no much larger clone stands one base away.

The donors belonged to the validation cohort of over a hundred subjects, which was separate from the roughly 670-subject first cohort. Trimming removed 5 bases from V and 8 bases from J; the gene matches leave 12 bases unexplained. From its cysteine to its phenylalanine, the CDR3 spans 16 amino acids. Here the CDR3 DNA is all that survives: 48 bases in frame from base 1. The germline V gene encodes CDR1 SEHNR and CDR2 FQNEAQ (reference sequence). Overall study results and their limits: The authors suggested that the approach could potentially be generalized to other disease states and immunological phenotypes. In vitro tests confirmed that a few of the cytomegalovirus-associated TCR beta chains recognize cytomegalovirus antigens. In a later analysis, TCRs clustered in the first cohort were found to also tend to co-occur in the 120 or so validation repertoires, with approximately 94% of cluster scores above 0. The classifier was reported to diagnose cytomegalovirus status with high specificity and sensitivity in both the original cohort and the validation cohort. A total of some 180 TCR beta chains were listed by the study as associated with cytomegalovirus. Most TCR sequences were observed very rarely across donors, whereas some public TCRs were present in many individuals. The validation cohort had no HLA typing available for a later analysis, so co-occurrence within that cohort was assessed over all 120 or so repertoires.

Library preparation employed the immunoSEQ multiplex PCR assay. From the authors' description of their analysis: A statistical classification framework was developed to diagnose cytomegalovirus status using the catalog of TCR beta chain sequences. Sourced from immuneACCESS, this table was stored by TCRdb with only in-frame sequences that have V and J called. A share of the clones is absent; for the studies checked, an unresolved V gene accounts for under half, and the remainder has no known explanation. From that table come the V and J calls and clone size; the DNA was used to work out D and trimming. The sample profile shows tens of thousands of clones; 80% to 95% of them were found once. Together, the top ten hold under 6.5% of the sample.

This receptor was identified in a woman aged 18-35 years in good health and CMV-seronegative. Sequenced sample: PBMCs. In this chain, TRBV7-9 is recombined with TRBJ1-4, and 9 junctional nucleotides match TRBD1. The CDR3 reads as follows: CASSPKFRTGGEKLFF. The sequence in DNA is TGTGCCAGCAGCCCCAAGTTTAGAACAGGGGGCGAAAAACTGTTTTTT.